This T cell receptor beta chain stems from a study of Ad26.COV2.S vaccination and SARS-CoV-2 variants. The treatment: around 19 received Ad26.COV2.S at low or high dose, single or two shots; about 5 received placebo; per-sample allocation not given. Collection of samples fell on day 63 after the first vaccine or placebo injection. Within Boston, the person who donated was an adult of 18-55 years. To note about this clone: The sample contains more than one DNA sequence encoding this CDR3.

Assay: immunoSEQ multiplex PCR; the TCRdb copy retains only in-frame clones and omits some. The repertoire holds about 680,000 clones, with 89% as singletons. This TCR derives from a person aged 18 to 65 who received the Ad26.COV2.S COVID-19 vaccine or a placebo. The input for sequencing was peripheral blood, taken in a trial of Ad26.COV2.S vaccine versus placebo.

The CDR3 DNA sequence: TGTGCCAGCTCTCCGGACAGGGCGGCTGAAGCTTTCTTT. It encodes CASSPDRAAEAFF. J is TRBJ1-1 and V is TRBV18, with 8 nucleotides matching TRBD1. V gave up 6 bases and J gave up 6 bases; unmatched junction bases: 6. CDR3 length equals 13 residues. From germline, CDR1 is KGHSH and CDR2 LQKENI.